The source of this TCR beta chain is a study of T cell responses to AZD1222 COVID-19 vaccine. Generated by immunoSEQ multiplex PCR, the TCRdb table keeps only in-frame clones and is missing some. Found here are tens of thousands of clones, 80% of them singletons; the top ten hold 3.5% to 5%. Study-level points and caveats: Baseline seropositivity occurred in only a handful of AZD1222 recipients. Donors, mostly white British, included more females; clonal diversity was possibly underestimated.

As regards this clone: Its specificity is not known.

V was trimmed by 6 bases and J by 6 bases, leaving 9 bases between them. CDR1 and CDR2 (germline): SNHLY, FYNNEI. The CDR3 length is 11 residues. The sample in question was peripheral blood, obtained on day 0 of AZD1222 vaccination. The rearrangement joins TRBV2 to TRBJ2-7; D uncertain. The sequence derives from an adult in good health. The DNA of the CDR3 is TGTGCCAGCAGCGCCCCGGGCGAGCAGTACTTC. Amino acids: CASSAPGEQYF.